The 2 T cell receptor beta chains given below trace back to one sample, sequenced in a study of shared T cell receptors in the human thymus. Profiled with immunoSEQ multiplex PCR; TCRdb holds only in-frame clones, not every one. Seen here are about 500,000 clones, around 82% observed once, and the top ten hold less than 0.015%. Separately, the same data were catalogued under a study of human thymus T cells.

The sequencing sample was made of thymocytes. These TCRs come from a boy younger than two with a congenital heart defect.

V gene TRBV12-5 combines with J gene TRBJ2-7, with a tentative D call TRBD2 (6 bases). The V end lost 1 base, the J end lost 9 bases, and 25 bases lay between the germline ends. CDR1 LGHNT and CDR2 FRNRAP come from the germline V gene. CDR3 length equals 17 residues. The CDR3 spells CASGLGPSGYPLRVQYF. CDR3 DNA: TGTGCTAGTGGTTTGGGTCCCAGCGGGTACCCTCTACGTGTGCAGTACTTC. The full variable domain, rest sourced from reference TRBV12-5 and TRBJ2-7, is DARVTQTPRHKVTEMGQEVTMRCQPILGHNTVFWYRQTMMQGLELLAYFRNRAPLDDSGMPKDRFSAEMPDATLATLKIQPSEPRDSAVYFCASGLGPSGYPLRVQYFGPGTRLTVT.

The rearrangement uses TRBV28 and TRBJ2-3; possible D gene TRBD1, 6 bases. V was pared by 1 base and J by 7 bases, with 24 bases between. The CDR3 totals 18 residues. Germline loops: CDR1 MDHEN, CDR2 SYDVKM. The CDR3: CASSLSRPSRGLTYTQYF. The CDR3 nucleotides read TGTGCCAGCAGTTTATCTCGCCCAAGCAGGGGTCTTACATATACGCAGTATTTT.